A single sample gave rise to the 14 T cell receptor beta chains below, sequenced in a study of blood T cell repertoires in COVID-19. Repertoires were generated with immunoSEQ multiplex PCR, while TCRdb's copy carries only in-frame clones and drops some. The table shows about 500,000 clones, with roughly nine tenths occurring only once. The sequencing sample was made of PBMCs or T cells enriched from blood (not recorded which). The receptors were gathered from a woman aged 18-35 years who had recovered from COVID-19.

This rearrangement joins TRBV2 to TRBJ1-2; D remains unclear. Germline V CDR1 and CDR2: SNHLY, FYNNEI. This CDR3 is 12 amino acids long. Between the trimmed V and J ends, which lost 6 bases and 10 bases, there was a span of 15 bases. In DNA, the CDR3 is TGTGCCAGCAGGGCGACTACGACTTACTACACCTTC. Its translation is CASRATTTYYTF.

In its sample, this clone is medium-sized. J is TRBJ1-2 and V is TRBV5-1, with TRBD1 matching over 8 bases. CDR1 SGHRS and CDR2 YFSETQ come from the germline V gene. This CDR3 has 15 residues. V gave up 0 bases and J gave up 3 bases; unmatched junction bases: 4. CDR3 in amino acids: CASSLGMGQDYGYTF. CDR3 bases: TGCGCCAGCAGCTTGGGAATGGGACAGGACTATGGCTACACCTTC.

The chain employs TRBV6-2 or TRBV6-3 and TRBJ1-5; D not resolved. Per germline, CDR1 MNHEY and CDR2 SVGEGT. Trimming pared 0 bases from V and 5 bases from J, leaving 8 bases between. The CDR3 has 14 residues. CDR3 region: CASSYSQTYQPQHF. CDR3 DNA sequence: TGTGCCAGCAGTTACTCACAGACCTATCAGCCCCAGCATTTT.

The J gene is TRBJ2-6, the V gene TRBV5-5; 8 positions agree with TRBD1. The CDR3 length is 15 residues. With 3 bases clipped from V and 2 bases from J, the junction kept 1 base outside the gene matches. Germline loops: CDR1 SGHKS, CDR2 YYEKEE (reference sequence). The CDR3 DNA is TGTGCCAGCAGCTCGACAGGGGCTGGGGCCAACGTCCTGACTTTC. As protein: CASSSTGAGANVLTF.

This chain links TRBV20-1 with TRBJ1-2; D gene unclear. This CDR3 is built from 13 residues. V was clipped by 3 bases and J by 7 bases, with 15 bases between them. In germline, CDR1 is DFQATT, CDR2 SNEGSKA (reference sequence). CDR3 region: CSASNSQAGGYTF. Written as DNA, the CDR3 is TGCAGTGCTAGTAACTCCCAAGCGGGTGGCTACACCTTC.

The chain uses TRBV4-1 and TRBJ2-1; no reliable D call. Trimming cost V 5 bases and J 5 bases, with 10 bases left between them. CDR3 length equals 13 residues. Germline CDR1 MGHRA, CDR2 YSYEKL. The CDR3, as DNA: TGCGCCAGCAGCTCGACTGGTGACAATGAGCAGTTCTTC. Encoded protein: CASSSTGDNEQFF.

V is TRBV2 and J is TRBJ1-6; unclear D gene. The CDR3 runs 11 residues. CDR1 and CDR2 from the germline V gene are SNHLY and FYNNEI. V lost 4 bases and J 14 bases, leaving 9 bases between the germline ends. The CDR3 region is CASSAAGALHF. DNA for the CDR3: TGTGCCAGCAGTGCTGCGGGAGCCCTCCACTTT.

The V and J genes are TRBV16 and TRBJ1-3; D may be TRBD1 (5 bases). From germline, CDR1 is KGHSY and CDR2 FQNENV. Trimming shortened V by 5 bases and J by 0 bases, and 14 bases separated the two germline ends. This CDR3 is built from 16 residues. For the CDR3, the DNA is TGTGCCAGCAGCGAATGGGACTGGAGCTCTGGAAACACCATATATTTT. Protein: CASSEWDWSSGNTIYF. The complete variable domain, with remaining parts taken from reference TRBV16 and TRBJ1-3, reads GEEVAQTPKHLVRGEGQKAKLYCAPIKGHSYVFWYQQVLKNEFKFLISFQNENVFDETGMPKERFSAKCLPNSPCSLEIQATKLEDSAVYFCASSEWDWSSGNTIYFGEGSWLTVV.

The rearrangement uses TRBV12-2 and TRBJ1-1; the table's D call TRBD1 went unverified against the DNA. TRBV12-2 is a recognized pseudogene. This CDR3 is 15 amino acids long. The CDR3 loop is CASRTHLIWNTEAFF. Written as DNA, the CDR3 is TGTGCAAGTCGCACACATTTAATATGGAACACTGAAGCTTTCTTT.

Details on this clone: This may arise from a read error, as a much more abundant clone is one base away. The gene calls are TRBV12-3 or TRBV12-4 and TRBJ1-1; D gene uncertain. This CDR3 contains 11 residues. Trimming shortened V by 3 bases and J by 8 bases, and 7 bases separated the two germline ends. The CDR3 spells CASSFGREAFF. The DNA for the CDR3 is TGTGCCAGCAGTTTCGGCAGGGAAGCTTTCTTT.

As for this clone: Other DNA sequences of this sample code for an identical CDR3. V gene TRBV2 combines with J gene TRBJ2-5; D remains ambiguous. The V and J ends lost 4 bases and 3 bases respectively, with 3 bases between them. The germline gives CDR1 SNHLY, CDR2 FYNNEI. The CDR3 runs to 11 residues. The CDR3 protein is CASSVKETQYF. The CDR3 DNA reads as TGTGCCAGCAGTGTCAAAGAGACCCAGTACTTC.

This chain connects TRBV27 to TRBJ1-6, with D perhaps matching TRBD1 (5 bases). Germline V CDR1 and CDR2: MNHEY, SMNVEV (reference sequence). Trimming removed 0 bases at V and 4 bases at J, with 16 bases between. The CDR3 runs to 18 residues. The CDR3 DNA is TGTGCCAGCAGTTTATCCTCTCCACAGGCCGATTATAATTCACCCCTCCACTTT. Translation gives CASSLSSPQADYNSPLHF.

The chain combines TRBV19 with TRBJ1-2; 8 nucleotides align to TRBD1. This CDR3 spans 15 amino acids. From germline, CDR1 is LNHDA and CDR2 SQIVND (reference sequence). With 7 bases clipped from V and 2 bases from J, the junction kept 9 bases outside the gene matches. Here the CDR3 reads CASTTGQGENYGYTF. The CDR3 nucleotides are TGTGCCAGTACCACTGGACAGGGAGAGAACTATGGCTACACCTTC.

The V gene is TRBV5-1, the J gene TRBJ2-3, with TRBD2 identical over 7 bases. The trim removed 4 bases at V and 4 bases at J, leaving 9 bases unmatched. This CDR3 comprises 15 residues. Germline lookup yields CDR1 SGHRS and CDR2 YFSETQ. CDR3 loop: CASSLSGEPPDTQYF. DNA for the CDR3: TGCGCCAGCAGCCTAAGCGGGGAGCCCCCAGATACGCAGTATTTT.